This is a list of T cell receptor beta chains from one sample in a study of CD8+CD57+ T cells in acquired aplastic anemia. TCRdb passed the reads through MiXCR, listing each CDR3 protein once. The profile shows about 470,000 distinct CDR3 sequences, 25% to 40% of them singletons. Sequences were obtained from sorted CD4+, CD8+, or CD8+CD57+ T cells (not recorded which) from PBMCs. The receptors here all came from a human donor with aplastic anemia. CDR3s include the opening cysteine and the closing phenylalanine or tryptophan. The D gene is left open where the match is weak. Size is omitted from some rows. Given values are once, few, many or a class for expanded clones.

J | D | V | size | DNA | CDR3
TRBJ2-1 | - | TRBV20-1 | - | TGCAGTGCTAGAGGACGGGGTTCGTACAATGAGCAGTTCTTC | CSARGRGSYNEQFF
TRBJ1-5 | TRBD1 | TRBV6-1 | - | TGTGCCAGCAGTAGCCGTTCCGGGACAGGGACCAATCAGCCCCAGCATTTT | CASSSRSGTGTNQPQHF
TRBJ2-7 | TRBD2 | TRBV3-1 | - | TGTGCCAGCAGACGTGGACTAGCGGGCCCAGGGGGTTACGAGCAGTACTTC | CASRRGLAGPGGYEQYF
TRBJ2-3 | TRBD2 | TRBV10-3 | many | TGTGCCATTCGGACTAGCATAGATACGCAGTATTTT | CAIRTSIDTQYF
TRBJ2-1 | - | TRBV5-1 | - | TGCGCCAGCAACCCGCCGTCGGACAATGAGCAGTTCTTC | CASNPPSDNEQFF
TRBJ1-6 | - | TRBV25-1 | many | TGTGCCAGCAGCGGACGTAGCGGTTCACCCCTCCACTTT | CASSGRSGSPLHF
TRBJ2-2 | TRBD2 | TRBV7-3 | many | TGTGCCAGCAGCGCCATCACGGGACTAGCGGGTCTCGGGGAGCTGTTTTTT | CASSAITGLAGLGELFF
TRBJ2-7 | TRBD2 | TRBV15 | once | TGTGCCACCAGCAGTGACCCAGGACTAGCGAGGAGGGAGCAGTACTTC | CATSSDPGLARREQYF
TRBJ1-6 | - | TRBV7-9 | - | TGTGCCAGCAGCTACCAGGGCGAAAATTCACCCCTCCACTTT | CASSYQGENSPLHF
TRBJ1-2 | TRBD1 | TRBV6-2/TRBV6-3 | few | TGTGCCAGCAGTTACCCCCGAGACAGGGGGAAAAACTATGGCTACACCTTC | CASSYPRDRGKNYGYTF
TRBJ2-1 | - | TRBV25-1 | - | TGTGCCAGCTCGAGGGTCGCGGGCTCCTACAATGAGCAGTTCTTC | CASSRVAGSYNEQFF
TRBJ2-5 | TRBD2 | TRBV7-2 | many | TGTGCCAGCAGCTCCAGGACTAGCGCCCCCCCCCAGTACTTC | CASSSRTSAPPQYF
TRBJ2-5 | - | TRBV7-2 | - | TGTGCCAGCAGCTCCCAAAACCAGGAGCACCAAGAGACCCAGTACTTC | CASSSQNQEHQETQYF